What follows are 21 T cell receptor beta chains derived from one specimen sequenced in a study of Graves' ophthalmopathy and Graves' hyperthyroidism. Scientists amplified the TCR beta CDR3 regions from RNA transcripts. The authors performed first-round RT-PCR with HTBI primers and then a second-round multiplex PCR. TCRdb processed the multiplex PCR reads anew with MiXCR; each CDR3 protein has one entry. Of fewer than 650,000 distinct CDR3 sequences in the sample, 20% to 25% were seen once. The specimen sequenced was peripheral blood. These receptors were taken from a woman between 18 and 30 years old with stable Graves' hyperthyroidism. Some clones in this sample may be carry-over from other donors' samples.

This clonotype was recorded at least ten times. This chain uses TRBV3-1 with TRBJ1-6, with TRBD1 as a possible D gene (6 bases). Germline V gene lookup returns CDR1 LGHDT and CDR2 YNNKEL (reference sequence). The CDR3 is 17 amino acids. Deletions cut 5 bases from V and 7 bases from J, with 21 bases between. This chain's CDR3 is CASSTIAPRGRNSPLHF. CDR3 sequence (DNA): TGTGCCAGCAGCACAATAGCCCCCAGGGGAAGGAATTCACCCCTCCACTTT. Combining the CDR3 with reference TRBV3-1 and TRBJ1-6 gives the whole variable domain DTAVSQTPKYLVTQMGNDKSIKCEQNLGHDTMYWYKQDSKKFLKIMFSYNNKELIINETVPNRFSPKSPDKAHLNLHINSLELGDSAVYFCASSTIAPRGRNSPLHFGNGTRLTVT.

This clonotype showed up many times. The chain links TRBV12-3 or TRBV12-4 to TRBJ1-5; 12 bases line up with TRBD1. J gave up 7 bases and V 5 bases, and 6 bases lay outside the gene matches. CDR3 size: 15 residues. CDR3 sequence reads: CASSPGTGGWQPQHF. As DNA, the CDR3 is TGTGCCAGCAGTCCCGGGACAGGGGGCTGGCAGCCCCAGCATTTT.

This clonotype was seen at least ten times. The V gene is TRBV28, the J gene TRBJ1-2, with D tentatively TRBD1 (5 bases). Per germline, CDR1 MDHEN and CDR2 SYDVKM. V was trimmed by 2 bases and J by 4 bases, leaving 5 bases between them. The CDR3 covers 12 residues. The CDR3 here is CASSLRGYGYTF. Here the CDR3 DNA reads TGTGCCAGCAGTTTAAGGGGCTATGGCTACACCTTC.

This chain joins TRBV6-2 or TRBV6-3 and TRBJ1-2; unclear D gene. There are 11 residues in the CDR3. Trimming pared 0 bases from V and 7 bases from J, leaving 3 bases between. Germline V gene data show CDR1 as MNHEY and CDR2 as SVGEGT. Here the CDR3 DNA reads TGTGCCAGCAGTTACTCCCGTGGCTACACCTTC. Encoded protein: CASSYSRGYTF.

V gene TRBV12-3 or TRBV12-4 combines with J gene TRBJ2-7; the D call may be TRBD1 or TRBD2 (5 bases each). CDR3 length equals 15 residues. V was clipped by 1 base and J by 3 bases, with 13 bases between them. As DNA, the CDR3 is TGTGCCAGCAGTTTAGGCCAGGGACCCTACTACGAGCAGTACTTC. Its translation is CASSLGQGPYYEQYF.

The chain employs TRBV5-1 and TRBJ1-1; D unresolved. Looked up from germline, CDR1 is SGHRS and CDR2 is YFSETQ. CDR3 size: 15 residues. V was trimmed by 0 bases and J by 0 bases, leaving 9 bases between them. CDR3 nucleotide sequence: TGCGCCAGCAGCTTGGAAGGGAGCGTGAACACTGAAGCTTTCTTT. Residues: CASSLEGSVNTEAFF.

Many counts were recorded for this clonotype. The rearrangement links TRBV15 to TRBJ2-7; tentatively, D is TRBD2 (5 bases). Germline-derived CDR1 and CDR2 are LNHNV and YYDKDF (reference sequence). Trimming took 6 bases from V and 2 from J, leaving 14 bases between them. This CDR3 has 14 residues. The chain's CDR3 is CATSYLREAYEQYF. CDR3 in DNA: TGTGCCACCAGTTATTTGAGGGAAGCCTACGAGCAGTACTTC.

This clonotype was counted ten times or more. The gene calls are TRBV11-1 and TRBJ1-1; TRBD1 agrees at 9 bases. The CDR3 contains 14 residues. J gave up 5 bases and V 5 bases, and 6 bases lay outside the gene matches. Looked up from germline, CDR1 is SGHAT and CDR2 is FQDESV (reference sequence). CDR3 amino acids: CASSAQGAGTEAFF. The CDR3, as DNA: TGTGCCAGCAGCGCACAGGGGGCAGGAACTGAAGCTTTCTTT.

This clonotype was observed many times. The chain couples TRBV29-1 to TRBJ1-2; weak D call: TRBD1 (5 bases). Germline V lookup: CDR1 SQVTM, CDR2 ANQGSEA. Trimming removed 5 bases at V and 4 bases at J, with 17 bases between. The CDR3 is 14 residues long. The CDR3 region is CSVPWGGVLYGYTF. CDR3 sequence (DNA): TGCAGCGTTCCGTGGGGGGGAGTCCTCTATGGCTACACCTTC.

This clonotype was detected ten times or more. The chain links TRBV20-1 to TRBJ1-5; D perhaps matches TRBD1 (5 bases). V gave up 2 bases and J gave up 3 bases, with 20 bases separating them. The CDR3 runs 17 residues. Germline V gene data show CDR1 as DFQATT and CDR2 as SNEGSKA (reference sequence). CDR3 coding DNA: TGCAGTGCTAGATCCCCACCGGGACGGAGTTACAATCAGCCCCAGCATTTT. Translating gives CSARSPPGRSYNQPQHF.

There are a few counts of this clonotype. V and J are TRBV18 and TRBJ2-7, with no clear D. The V gene lost 1 base and the J gene lost 6 bases, with 7 bases spanning the gap. The germline V gene has CDR1 KGHSH and CDR2 LQKENI. This CDR3 comprises 12 residues. DNA of the CDR3: TGTGCCAGCTCACCACGTATGGGCGAGCAGTACTTC. Translated: CASSPRMGEQYF. Complete variable domain (other parts from reference TRBV18 and TRBJ2-7): NAGVMQNPRHLVRRRGQEARLRCSPMKGHSHVYWYRQLPEEGLKFMVYLQKENIIDESGMPKERFSAEFPKEGPSILRIQQVVRGDSAAYFCASSPRMGEQYFGPGTRLTVT.

This clonotype was counted between two and nine times. One base away lies a much larger clone, so this may be a sequencing read error. J is TRBJ2-7 and V is TRBV20-1; D not certain. The germline gives CDR1 DFQATT, CDR2 SNEGSKA (reference sequence). The CDR3 totals 14 residues. CDR3 nucleotide sequence: TGCAGTGCTAGTCTGCCGGCTATGACCTACGGGCAGTACTTC. Protein: CSASLPAMTYGQYF.

This clonotype was detected many times. This chain uses TRBV5-1 with TRBJ1-2, with 8 nucleotides matching TRBD1. Germline trimming cut 0 bases from V and 4 bases from J; bases unmatched to any gene: 8. The length of the CDR3 is 16 residues. CDR1 and CDR2 from the germline V gene are SGHRS and YFSETQ. The CDR3 here is CASSLAPGQGLYGYTF. The CDR3, as DNA: TGCGCCAGCAGCTTGGCCCCTGGACAGGGCCTCTATGGCTACACCTTC.

This clonotype was counted many times. The chain has TRBV6-5 and TRBJ2-2; tentatively, D is TRBD2 (6 bases). V was pared by 8 bases and J by 2 bases, with 15 bases between. This CDR3 is 15 amino acids long. Germline values: CDR1 MNHEY, CDR2 SVGAGI. This CDR3 is CASRRGTDNTGELFF. The CDR3 DNA is TGTGCCAGCCGCCGCGGGACGGATAACACCGGGGAGCTGTTTTTT.

The gene calls are TRBV12-3 or TRBV12-4 and TRBJ2-5; D may be TRBD1 (5 bases). The CDR3 consists of 16 residues. V lost 1 base and J lost 1, with 13 bases in between. The CDR3 loop is CASSLGQVGPQETQYF. The DNA for the CDR3 is TGTGCCAGCAGTTTAGGGCAGGTGGGGCCCCAAGAGACCCAGTACTTC.

Notes on this clonotype: Just one base apart from a much larger clone, this may be a read error. The rearrangement links TRBV19 to TRBJ2-2; D is possibly TRBD1 (6 bases). The CDR3 consists of 13 residues. Germline V gene sequence: CDR1 LNHDA, CDR2 SQIVND (reference sequence). The ends were cut back, 7 bases at V and 9 bases at J, with 15 bases in the middle. Here the CDR3 DNA reads TGTGCCAGTAACTTACAGGGCCCCAGGGAGCTGTTTTTT. This translates into CASNLQGPRELFF.

The chain combines TRBV6-1 with TRBJ2-7; 11 bases are shared with TRBD1. The CDR3 sequence is 16 residues long. CDR1 is MNHNS, CDR2 SASEGT, per germline. V was clipped by 4 bases and J by 3 bases; unmatched bases: 8. The CDR3 here is CASSVAGTGGHYEQYF. The DNA of the CDR3 is TGTGCCAGCAGTGTGGCTGGGACAGGGGGGCACTACGAGCAGTACTTC.

This clonotype was detected many times. This chain joins TRBV7-9 and TRBJ2-7; maybe TRBD1 (6 bases). V lost 5 bases and J lost 2, with 13 bases in between. The germline gives CDR1 SEHNR, CDR2 FQNEAQ (reference sequence). This CDR3 contains 14 residues. DNA for the CDR3: TGTGCCAGCAGCAAGGGGGACACCCCCTACGAGCAGTACTTC. It is translated as CASSKGDTPYEQYF.

The genes are TRBV28 and TRBJ2-7, with D tentatively TRBD1 (5 bases). Between the trimmed V and J ends, which lost 3 bases and 0 bases, there was a span of 12 bases. CDR3 length equals 15 residues. CDR1 is MDHEN and CDR2 is SYDVKM in the germline V gene. CDR3 loop: CASSFRGQLSYEQYF. In DNA, the CDR3 is TGTGCCAGCAGTTTTAGGGGTCAGCTCTCCTACGAGCAGTACTTC.

As to this clonotype: This sequence may be a read error, since a much larger clone differs from it by one base. No conserved phenylalanine or tryptophan ends this CDR3, so it is likely a read error. The chain carries TRBV24-1 and TRBJ1-2, with a tentative D call TRBD1 (5 bases). From germline, CDR1 is KGHDR and CDR2 SFDVKD. This CDR3 spans 16 amino acids. The ends were cut back, 3 bases at V and 2 bases at J, with 15 bases in the middle. CDR3 DNA sequence: TGTGCCACCAGTGATACGGGTCGGGCAGGGAACTATGGCTACACCCTC. Protein product: CATSDTGRAGNYGYTL.

This clonotype was counted ten times or more. J is TRBJ1-2 and V is TRBV19; D is undetermined. V lost 8 bases, J lost 4 bases, and 14 bases lay in between. The length of the CDR3 is 13 residues. The germline V gene has CDR1 LNHDA and CDR2 SQIVND (reference sequence). Here the CDR3 reads CASSPETLYGYTF. CDR3 in DNA: TGTGCCAGTTCCCCGGAGACTCTCTATGGCTACACCTTC.